The 3 T cell receptor beta chains below come from one sample, sequenced in a study of T cell changes during pregnancy in multiple sclerosis (dated by TCRdb to about 2019). Preparation of the library involved the immunoSEQ multiplex PCR assay. The source is immuneACCESS, and TCRdb retained only in-frame sequences with V and J called. Part of the clones is not carried over; for the studies checked, unresolved V genes explain less than half of this, and the remainder is unexplained. This sample comprises around 130,000 clones, roughly 95% of them detected only once. Clones ranked in the top ten supply around 0.4% of the sample. Sequenced here: peripheral blood, sampled after pregnancy. These receptors all stem from a female donor with multiple sclerosis, enrolled in a pregnancy study.

In nucleotides, the CDR3 is TGTGCCAGCAGCTTCCGACTAGCGGGAGTTAACAATGAGCAGTTCTTC. Its protein product is CASSFRLAGVNNEQFF. The chain employs TRBV7-6 and TRBJ2-1; 12 bases fit TRBD2. The germline V gene has CDR1 SGHVS and CDR2 FNYEAQ. V lost 3 bases to trimming and J lost 5 bases; unmatched junction nucleotides: 5. The CDR3 spans 16 residues.

CDR3 sequence: CASSHTSGSNTGELFF. The DNA for the CDR3 is TGTGCCAGCAGCCATACTAGCGGGAGTAACACCGGGGAGCTGTTTTTT. The chain employs TRBV5-5 and TRBJ2-2; 11 bases map to TRBD2. The V gene end was trimmed by 4 bases and the J gene end by 2 bases; junction bases not matched to a gene: 4. This CDR3 has 16 residues. Germline V CDR1 and CDR2: SGHKS, YYEKEE (reference sequence).

The J gene is TRBJ2-1, the V gene TRBV19; 9 nucleotides align to TRBD2. V trimming: 3 bases; J trimming: 5 bases; junction bases outside the gene matches: 5. The CDR3 length is 15 residues. Germline values: CDR1 LNHDA, CDR2 SQIVND (reference sequence). In nucleotides, the CDR3 is TGTGCCAGTAGTATCGCTAGCGGGAACAACAATGAGCAGTTCTTC. This translates into CASSIASGNNNEQFF.